The 31 T cell receptor beta chains below were found in one sample sequenced in a study of human T cells and chemical hapten exposure. Each CDR3 protein is one row after TCRdb ran MiXCR on the RACE reads. The profile shows around 350,000 distinct CDR3 sequences, 4.5% to 7% of them singletons. As for time point: pre-sensitization, week 0. Treatment given: therapeutic diphenylcyclopropenone sensitization with weekly scalp DPC. The source was whole blood, collected in connection with sensitization to the hapten diphenylcyclopropenone (DPC). Receptors originate from a young woman with alopecia areata. Some clones in this sample may be carry-over from other donors' samples.

The J gene is TRBJ2-7, the V gene TRBV6-5; D is uncertain. The CDR3 runs to 14 residues. The germline CDR1 and CDR2 sequences are MNHEY and SVGAGI. Trimming cost V 4 bases and J 4 bases, with 14 bases left between them. CDR3 region: CASSSPRRLYEQYF. The CDR3 region has the DNA TGTGCCAGCAGTTCCCCCCGAAGGCTTTACGAGCAGTACTTC.

This clonotype showed up just a few times. This sequence joins TRBV7-2 and TRBJ1-6, with D hard to call. CDR1 SGHTA and CDR2 FQGNSA come from the germline V gene. Trimming shortened V by 3 bases and J by 8 bases, and 14 bases separated the two germline ends. The CDR3 is made up of 15 amino acids. The CDR3 sequence: CASSFNGPGDSPLHF. For the CDR3, the DNA is TGTGCCAGCAGCTTTAATGGGCCTGGGGATTCACCCCTCCACTTT.

This clonotype was counted at least ten times. The genes are TRBV9 and TRBJ1-6, with a possible D match to TRBD1 (5 bases). CDR1 and CDR2 (germline): SGDLS, YYNGEE. The CDR3 has 15 amino acids. V was trimmed by 5 bases and J by 10 bases, leaving 19 bases between them. CDR3 region: CASRNQWAGMSPLHF. CDR3 DNA sequence: TGTGCCAGCAGAAATCAATGGGCAGGGATGTCACCCCTCCACTTT. Variable domain in full (rest from reference TRBV9 and TRBJ1-6): DSGVTQTPKHLITATGQRVTLRCSPRSGDLSVYWYQQSLDQGLQFLIQYYNGEERAKGNILERFSAQQFPDLHSELNLSSLELGDSALYFCASRNQWAGMSPLHFGNGTRLTVT.

This clonotype was seen repeatedly, ten times or more. The gene calls are TRBV29-1 and TRBJ2-3, with D perhaps TRBD2 (6 bases). The CDR3 runs to 12 residues. Germline V gives CDR1 SQVTM, CDR2 ANQGSEA. The V and J ends lost 6 bases and 7 bases respectively, with 14 bases between them. The CDR3 DNA is TGCAGCGTCGGGAGCACGTTGTATACGCAGTATTTT. Translation gives CSVGSTLYTQYF.

This clonotype was detected a few times. The chain recombines TRBV6-1 with TRBJ1-4; perhaps TRBD1 as D (6 bases). Germline CDR1 and CDR2: MNHNS and SASEGT. The length of the CDR3 is 19 residues. V was cut by 1 base and J by 3 bases, with 21 bases left in between. The DNA of the CDR3 is TGTGCCAGCAGTGAAGAGAGGCAGGGGAGCCCGCAAGCTAATGAAAAACTGTTTTTT. Protein: CASSEERQGSPQANEKLFF.

This clonotype showed up many times. The chain joins TRBV28 to TRBJ1-5; D not certain. The CDR3 contains 15 residues. V was shortened by 8 bases and J by 3 bases, with 17 bases between the two germline ends. CDR1 is MDHEN and CDR2 is SYDVKM in the germline V gene. Here the CDR3 DNA reads TGTGCCAGCGGATATGCACGCGGGTTCAATCAGCCCCAGCATTTT. Its protein is CASGYARGFNQPQHF.

This clonotype was counted many times. The CDR3 DNA reads as TGTGCCAGCAGCCAAGAGAAGGTATATGGCTACACCTTC. Protein product: CASSQEKVYGYTF. The V call is TRBV3-1, the J call TRBJ1-2; D gene unclear. V lost 0 bases to trimming and J lost 5 bases, with 7 bases between them. CDR1 is LGHDT and CDR2 is YNNKEL in the germline V gene (reference sequence). The CDR3 loop spans 13 amino acids.

This chain connects TRBV11-2 to TRBJ1-1; 7 nucleotides align to TRBD1. The CDR3 runs to 18 residues. J gave up 0 bases and V 4 bases, and 14 bases lay outside the gene matches. In germline, CDR1 is SGHAT, CDR2 FQNNGV. The CDR3 loop reads CASSSPVGTEYMNTEAFF. The CDR3 DNA sequence: TGTGCCAGCAGCTCCCCTGTCGGGACAGAGTACATGAACACTGAAGCTTTCTTT.

This clonotype was detected many times. This chain links TRBV14 with TRBJ1-6; TRBD1 is a possible D gene (5 bases). This CDR3 is built from 18 residues. With 1 base removed from V and 1 base from J, the gap between germline ends came to 14 bases. Per germline, CDR1 SGHDN and CDR2 FVKESK. The CDR3 DNA sequence: TGTGCCAGCAGCCAAGCTTCGGGGGGTCGGTCCTATAATTCACCCCTCCACTTT. Its translation: CASSQASGGRSYNSPLHF. Combining the CDR3 with reference TRBV14 and TRBJ1-6 gives the whole variable domain EAGVTQFPSHSVIEKGQTVTLRCDPISGHDNLYWYRRVMGKEIKFLLHFVKESKQDESGMPNNRFLAERTGGTYSTLKVQPAELEDSGVYFCASSQASGGRSYNSPLHFGNGTRLTVT.

This clonotype was counted only a few times. The J gene is TRBJ1-1, the V gene TRBV12-3 or TRBV12-4; the D is unclear. V was clipped by 3 bases and J by 8 bases, with 7 bases between them. This CDR3 is 11 amino acids long. CDR3 nucleotides: TGTGCCAGCAGTTTGATAGGGGAAGCTTTCTTT. Amino acids: CASSLIGEAFF.

This clonotype was counted between two and nine times. V gene TRBV9 combines with J gene TRBJ1-1; no reliable D call. CDR3 length: 13 residues. With 3 bases removed from V and 11 bases from J, the gap between germline ends came to 17 bases. Per germline, CDR1 SGDLS and CDR2 YYNGEE. The CDR3 here is CASSALDGVSAFF. Written as DNA, the CDR3 is TGTGCCAGCAGCGCCCTCGACGGTGTCAGCGCTTTCTTT.

This clonotype has just a few counts. The chain uses TRBV6-2 or TRBV6-3 and TRBJ1-5, with TRBD1 identical over 7 bases. The CDR3 sequence is 17 residues long. The trim removed 6 bases at V and 1 base at J, leaving 12 bases unmatched. In germline, CDR1 is MNHEY, CDR2 SVGEGT. CDR3 amino acids: CASRPTGLGLSNQPQHF. In DNA form, the CDR3 reads TGTGCCAGCAGACCGACAGGGCTGGGTTTAAGCAATCAGCCCCAGCATTTT.

This clonotype was observed a handful of times. V is TRBV2 and J is TRBJ2-7, with a tentative D call TRBD1 (5 bases). This CDR3 contains 14 residues. Germline V gene data show CDR1 as SNHLY and CDR2 as FYNNEI. V lost 3 bases and J 5 bases, leaving 14 bases between the germline ends. The CDR3 sequence is CASSDGQGSHEQYF. The CDR3 DNA reads TGTGCCAGCAGTGACGGGCAGGGTTCCCACGAGCAGTACTTC.

This clonotype was found many times. The chain couples TRBV4-3 to TRBJ2-7; 8 bases agree with TRBD2. V lost 1 base, J lost 3 bases, and 5 bases stayed unmatched. Germline V gene lookup returns CDR1 LGHNA and CDR2 YSLEER. The CDR3 has 15 amino acids. DNA of the CDR3: TGCGCCAGCAGCCAAGGAGCCAGCGGGGGCTACGAGCAGTACTTC. Translated, it gives CASSQGASGGYEQYF.

There are a few counts of this clonotype. The chain has TRBV24-1 and TRBJ2-1, with 11 nucleotides matching TRBD2. Germline V lookup: CDR1 KGHDR, CDR2 SFDVKD. The CDR3 is 21 residues long. The V segment lost 1 base and the J segment 0 bases; nucleotides outside the gene matches: 13. The CDR3 coding sequence is TGTGCCACCAGTGATTTTCGCTTTAGACTAGCGGGGATGAGCTCCTACAATGAGCAGTTCTTC. Protein sequence: CATSDFRFRLAGMSSYNEQFF.

This clonotype has a handful of counts. This CDR3 is CASQGQGGYGYTF. CDR3 coding DNA: TGTGCCAGCCAGGGCCAGGGGGGCTATGGCTACACCTTC. V usage is TRBV6-2 or TRBV6-3 and J usage is TRBJ1-2; TRBD1 matches 7 bases. With 8 bases clipped from V and 4 bases from J, the junction kept 7 bases outside the gene matches. The CDR3 extends over 13 amino acids. Germline CDR1 is MNHEY and CDR2 is SVGEGT.

The genes are TRBV6-5 and TRBJ1-6; weak D call: TRBD1 (5 bases). The CDR3 has 14 residues. Trimming removed 6 bases from V and 0 bases from J, with 6 bases in between. Germline V lookup: CDR1 MNHEY, CDR2 SVGAGI. The CDR3 here is CASRDSSYNSPLHF. The CDR3 region has the DNA TGTGCCAGCAGAGACAGCTCCTATAATTCACCCCTCCACTTT.

This clonotype was recorded at least ten times. V usage is TRBV6-2 or TRBV6-3 and J usage is TRBJ2-1; possibly TRBD2 for D (5 bases). V lost 7 bases, J lost 0 bases, and 16 bases lay in between. Germline assignment: CDR1 MNHEY and CDR2 SVGEGT. The CDR3 is made up of 16 amino acids. CDR3 protein: CASTRPTRSSYNEQFF. The CDR3 DNA follows: TGTGCCAGCACCCGGCCAACTAGGAGCTCCTACAATGAGCAGTTCTTC.

This clonotype occurred a few times. The rearrangement uses TRBV6-6 and TRBJ2-3, with TRBD2 matching over 11 bases. Trimming at V came to 4 bases and at J to 1 base, leaving 4 bases not matched to a gene. Germline CDR1 reads MNHNY; CDR2 reads SVGAGI (reference sequence). CDR3 size: 16 residues. CDR3 sequence (DNA): TGTGCCAGCAGTTTTAGCGGGGGGGCGGGCACAGATACGCAGTATTTT. Its translation is CASSFSGGAGTDTQYF.

This clonotype was seen a few times. V is TRBV12-3 or TRBV12-4 and J is TRBJ1-5; possible D gene TRBD1, 5 bases. The CDR3 totals 14 residues. The V gene lost 6 bases and the J gene lost 5 bases, with 14 bases spanning the gap. CDR3 nucleotides: TGTGCCAGCAGAATTGAGGGGATCTATCAGCCCCAGCATTTT. Translation gives CASRIEGIYQPQHF.

This clonotype was observed many times. V and J are TRBV28 and TRBJ2-7; D is perhaps TRBD1 or TRBD2 (5 bases each). The CDR3 is made up of 16 amino acids. Germline values: CDR1 MDHEN, CDR2 SYDVKM. Trimming removed 5 bases at V and 0 bases at J, with 17 bases between. This CDR3 reads CASSPRDDRPSYEQYF. The CDR3 DNA reads TGTGCCAGCAGTCCCCGGGACGACCGACCCTCCTACGAGCAGTACTTC. Looking up the rest from reference TRBV28 and TRBJ2-7 gives the full variable domain: DVKVTQSSRYLVKRTGEKVFLECVQDMDHENMFWYRQDPGLGLRLIYFSYDVKMKEKGDIPEGYSVSREKKERFSLILESASTNQTSMYLCASSPRDDRPSYEQYFGPGTRLTVT.

This clonotype was recorded at least ten times. The chain recombines TRBV20-1 with TRBJ1-6; a weak D match, TRBD1 (6 bases). V shed 3 bases and J shed 11 bases, with 14 bases lying between them. Germline assignment: CDR1 DFQATT and CDR2 SNEGSKA (reference sequence). This CDR3 comprises 13 residues. The CDR3 DNA follows: TGCAGTGCTAGCCCGCTTCAGGGGACACCCCTCCACTTT. This translates into CSASPLQGTPLHF.

This clonotype was seen repeatedly, ten times or more. V gene TRBV9 combines with J gene TRBJ2-5; TRBD2 might be the D (6 bases). Trimming removed 3 bases at V and 4 bases at J, with 16 bases between. CDR3 length: 15 amino acids. The germline V gene has CDR1 SGDLS and CDR2 YYNGEE. The CDR3 nucleotides read TGTGCCAGCAGCGCAGAAGGTCGGGGAGGAGAGACCCAGTACTTC. Its translation: CASSAEGRGGETQYF.

This clonotype was counted only a few times. This sequence joins TRBV27 and TRBJ1-5, with a weak D call TRBD1 (5 bases). V was clipped by 0 bases and J by 1 base, with 7 bases between them. The germline gives CDR1 MNHEY, CDR2 SMNVEV (reference sequence). The CDR3 contains 15 residues. The CDR3 region is CASSLSGVSNQPQHF. CDR3 sequence (DNA): TGTGCCAGCAGTTTATCAGGGGTAAGCAATCAGCCCCAGCATTTT.

This chain joins TRBV3-1 and TRBJ1-1; D unresolved. CDR3 size: 13 residues. V was clipped by 3 bases and J by 10 bases, with 15 bases between them. Looked up from germline, CDR1 is LGHDT and CDR2 is YNNKEL (reference sequence). Here the CDR3 DNA reads TGTGCCAGCAGCCACGATCCGTCACGGGGAGCTTTCTTT. Translating gives CASSHDPSRGAFF. The entire variable domain, with the rest obtained from reference TRBV3-1 and TRBJ1-1, is as follows: DTAVSQTPKYLVTQMGNDKSIKCEQNLGHDTMYWYKQDSKKFLKIMFSYNNKELIINETVPNRFSPKSPDKAHLNLHINSLELGDSAVYFCASSHDPSRGAFFGQGTRLTVV.

This clonotype was picked up a small number of times. The V and J genes are TRBV20-1 and TRBJ1-1; 8 bases align to TRBD1. CDR3 size: 12 residues. Germline CDR1 DFQATT, CDR2 SNEGSKA (reference sequence). The CDR3 reads CRVQGVSTEAFF. CDR3 DNA sequence: TGCAGAGTACAGGGGGTGAGCACTGAAGCTTTCTTT.

CDR3 region: CASSLRQGATTDTQYF. The CDR3 bases are TGTGCCAGCTCACTAAGACAGGGGGCAACCACAGATACGCAGTATTTT. This chain connects TRBV18 to TRBJ2-3; 10 positions match TRBD1. The CDR3 runs to 16 residues. V gave up 4 bases and J gave up 2 bases; unmatched junction bases: 6. Germline CDR1 is KGHSH and CDR2 is LQKENI.

This clonotype was counted many times. The rearrangement links TRBV29-1 to TRBJ1-1, with D hard to call. This CDR3 contains 12 residues. Germline CDR1 is SQVTM and CDR2 is ANQGSEA. With 0 bases removed from V and 6 bases from J, the gap between germline ends came to 8 bases. The DNA for the CDR3 is TGCAGCGTTGAAGAGGTGGCGTCTGAAGCTTTCTTT. Protein product: CSVEEVASEAFF.

There are a few counts of this clonotype. The chain joins TRBV4-2 to TRBJ1-1; D unresolved. CDR1 LGHNA and CDR2 YNFKEQ come from the germline V gene. V was trimmed by 2 bases and J by 1 base, leaving 11 bases between them. The CDR3 has 15 amino acids. CDR3 sequence: CASSQYSDENTEAFF. For the CDR3, the DNA is TGTGCCAGCAGCCAATATAGTGATGAGAACACTGAAGCTTTCTTT.

This clonotype has more than one count but fewer than ten. The chain joins TRBV5-1 to TRBJ2-3; unclear D gene. Trimming cost V 0 bases and J 0 bases, with 8 bases left between them. Per the germline V gene, CDR1 is SGHRS and CDR2 is YFSETQ. This CDR3 contains 15 residues. CDR3 nucleotide sequence: TGCGCCAGCAGCTTGGAAGGCAGTAGCACAGATACGCAGTATTTT. This codes for CASSLEGSSTDTQYF.

The gene calls are TRBV7-3 and TRBJ2-2; D gene uncertain. Germline-derived CDR1 and CDR2 are SGHTA and FQGTGA. This CDR3 is 16 amino acids long. V shed 0 bases and J shed 4 bases, with 12 bases lying between them. Here the CDR3 DNA reads TGTGCCAGCAGCTTAACAGGGTCCCGAGGCACCGGGGAGCTGTTTTTT. Encoded protein: CASSLTGSRGTGELFF.